The TCR beta chain described here comes from a study of blood T cell repertoires in COVID-19. About the study: Acute-phase and convalescent COVID-19 samples originated in the United States, Italy and Spain. The analysed material was cDNA or gDNA that came from T cells, B-cell-depleted T cells, or PBMCs.

In the authors' methods: Amplification from reference gene primers served as the basis for estimated nucleated cell counts. Clones were read by immunoSEQ multiplex PCR, and TCRdb kept only the in-frame ones, dropping some. V and J calls and clone size are those listed in that table; D and trimming were worked out from the DNA. The sample records 40,000 to 45,000 clones, around 90% being singletons. Germline V CDR1 and CDR2: MGHRA, YSYEKL. Trimming pared 5 bases from V and 6 bases from J, leaving 13 bases between. The CDR3 consists of 13 residues. The Seattle patients joined while their infection was active and were tracked longitudinally afterward.

The chain combines TRBV4-1 with TRBJ1-1, with D possibly matching TRBD1 (5 bases). This sequence was found in a man over 45 with COVID-19, enrolled during active disease. Specimen: peripheral blood. The CDR3: CASSGAGIPEAFF. The CDR3 nucleotides are TGCGCCAGCAGCGGCGCAGGGATCCCTGAAGCTTTCTTT.